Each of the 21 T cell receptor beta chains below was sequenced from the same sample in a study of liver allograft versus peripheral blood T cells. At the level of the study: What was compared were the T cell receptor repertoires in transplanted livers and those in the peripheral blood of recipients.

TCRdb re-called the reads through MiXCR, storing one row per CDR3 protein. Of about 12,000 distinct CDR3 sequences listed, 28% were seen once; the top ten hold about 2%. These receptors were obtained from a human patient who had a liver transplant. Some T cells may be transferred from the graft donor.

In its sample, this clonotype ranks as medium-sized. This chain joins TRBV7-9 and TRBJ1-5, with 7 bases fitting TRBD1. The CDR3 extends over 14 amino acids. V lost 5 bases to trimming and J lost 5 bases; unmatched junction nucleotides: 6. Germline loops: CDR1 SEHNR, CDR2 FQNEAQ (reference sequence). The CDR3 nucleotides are TGTGCCAGCAGCCTGGGAACAGGGGATCAGCCCCAGCATTTT. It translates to CASSLGTGDQPQHF. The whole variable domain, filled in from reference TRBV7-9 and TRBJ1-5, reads DTGVSQNPRHKITKRGQNVTFRCDPISEHNRLYWYRQTLGQGPEFLTYFQNEAQLEKSRLLSDRFSAERPKGSFSTLEIQRTEQGDSAMYLCASSLGTGDQPQHFGDGTRLSIL.

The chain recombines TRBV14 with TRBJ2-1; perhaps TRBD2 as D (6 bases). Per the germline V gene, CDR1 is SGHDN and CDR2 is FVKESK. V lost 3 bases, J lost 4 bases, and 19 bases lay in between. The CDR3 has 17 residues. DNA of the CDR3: TGTGCCAGCAGCCATACAAGTGCGGGGTCTTTTTACAATGAGCAGTTCTTC. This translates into CASSHTSAGSFYNEQFF. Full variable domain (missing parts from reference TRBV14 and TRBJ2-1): EAGVTQFPSHSVIEKGQTVTLRCDPISGHDNLYWYRRVMGKEIKFLLHFVKESKQDESGMPNNRFLAERTGGTYSTLKVQPAELEDSGVYFCASSHTSAGSFYNEQFFGPGTRLTVL.

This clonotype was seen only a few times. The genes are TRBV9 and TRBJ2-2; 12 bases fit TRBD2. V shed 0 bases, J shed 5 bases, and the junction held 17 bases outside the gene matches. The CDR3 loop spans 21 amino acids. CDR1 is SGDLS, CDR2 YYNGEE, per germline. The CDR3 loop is CASSVAPGGPSGGAKTGELFF. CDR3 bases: TGTGCCAGCAGCGTAGCGCCCGGGGGGCCTAGCGGGGGGGCCAAGACCGGGGAGCTGTTTTTT.

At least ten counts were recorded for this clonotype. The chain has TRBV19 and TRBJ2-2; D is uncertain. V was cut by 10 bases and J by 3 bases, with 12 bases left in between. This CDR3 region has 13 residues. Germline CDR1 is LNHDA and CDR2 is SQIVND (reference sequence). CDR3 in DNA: TGTGCCATTCATAACACGGACACCGGGGAGCTGTTTTTT. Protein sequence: CAIHNTDTGELFF.

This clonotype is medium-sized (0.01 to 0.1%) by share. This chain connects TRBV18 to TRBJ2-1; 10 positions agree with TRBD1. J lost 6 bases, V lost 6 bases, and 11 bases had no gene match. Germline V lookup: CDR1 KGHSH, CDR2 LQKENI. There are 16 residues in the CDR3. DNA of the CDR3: TGTGCCAGCTCCCCTGACTTGACAGGGGGCCGCAATGAGCAGTTCTTC. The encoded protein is CASSPDLTGGRNEQFF. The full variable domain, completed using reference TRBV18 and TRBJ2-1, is NAGVMQNPRHLVRRRGQEARLRCSPMKGHSHVYWYRQLPEEGLKFMVYLQKENIIDESGMPKERFSAEFPKEGPSILRIQQVVRGDSAAYFCASSPDLTGGRNEQFFGPGTRLTVL.

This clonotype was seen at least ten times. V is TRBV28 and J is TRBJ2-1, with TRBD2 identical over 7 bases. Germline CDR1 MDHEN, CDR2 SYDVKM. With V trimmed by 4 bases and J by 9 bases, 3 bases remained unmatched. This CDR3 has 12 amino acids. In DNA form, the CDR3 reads TGTGCCAGCAGTTCAACTAGCGTTGAGCAGTTCTTC. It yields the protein CASSSTSVEQFF.

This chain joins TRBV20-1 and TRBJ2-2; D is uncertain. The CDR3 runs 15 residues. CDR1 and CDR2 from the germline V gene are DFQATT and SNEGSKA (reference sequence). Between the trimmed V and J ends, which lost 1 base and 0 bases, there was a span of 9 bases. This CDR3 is CSARAANANTGELFF. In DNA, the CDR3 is TGCAGTGCTAGAGCGGCAAACGCGAACACCGGGGAGCTGTTTTTT.

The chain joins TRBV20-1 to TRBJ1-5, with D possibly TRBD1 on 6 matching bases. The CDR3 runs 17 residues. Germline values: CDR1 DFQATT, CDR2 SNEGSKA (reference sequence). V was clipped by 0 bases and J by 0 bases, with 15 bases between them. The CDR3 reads CSARDTRGGYSNQPQHF. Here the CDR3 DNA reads TGCAGTGCTAGAGATACCAGGGGCGGCTATAGCAATCAGCCCCAGCATTTT.

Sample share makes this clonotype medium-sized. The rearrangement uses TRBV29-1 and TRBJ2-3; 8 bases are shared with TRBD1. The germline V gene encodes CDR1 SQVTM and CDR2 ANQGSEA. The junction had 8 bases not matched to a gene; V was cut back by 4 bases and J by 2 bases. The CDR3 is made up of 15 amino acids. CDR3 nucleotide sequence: TGCAGCGTTGGACAGGGGCTAACCACCACAGATACGCAGTATTTT. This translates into CSVGQGLTTTDTQYF.

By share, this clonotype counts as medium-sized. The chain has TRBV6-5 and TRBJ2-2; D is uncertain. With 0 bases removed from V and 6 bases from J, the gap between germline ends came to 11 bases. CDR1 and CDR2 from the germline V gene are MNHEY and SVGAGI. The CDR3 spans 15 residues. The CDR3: CASSYSFIGPGELFF. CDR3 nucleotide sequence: TGTGCCAGCAGTTACTCGTTCATTGGCCCCGGGGAGCTGTTTTTT.

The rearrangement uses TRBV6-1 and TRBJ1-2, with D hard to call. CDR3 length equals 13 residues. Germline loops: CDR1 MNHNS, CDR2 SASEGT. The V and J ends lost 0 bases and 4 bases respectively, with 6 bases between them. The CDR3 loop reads CASSEAPGYGYTF. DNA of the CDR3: TGTGCCAGCAGTGAAGCTCCAGGCTATGGCTACACCTTC.

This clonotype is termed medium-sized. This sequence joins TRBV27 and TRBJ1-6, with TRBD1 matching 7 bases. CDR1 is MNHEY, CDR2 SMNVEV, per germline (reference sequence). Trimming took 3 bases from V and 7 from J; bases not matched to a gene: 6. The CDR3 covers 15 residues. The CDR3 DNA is TGTGCCAGCAGTTTTCGGGACAGTAAGAATTCACCCCTCCACTTT. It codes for CASSFRDSKNSPLHF.

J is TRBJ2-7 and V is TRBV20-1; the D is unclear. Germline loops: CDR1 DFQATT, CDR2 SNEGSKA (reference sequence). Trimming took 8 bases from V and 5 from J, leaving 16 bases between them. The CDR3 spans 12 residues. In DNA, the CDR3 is TGCAGTACAGTTGGCGGAGTCAACGAGCAGTACTTC. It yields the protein CSTVGGVNEQYF.

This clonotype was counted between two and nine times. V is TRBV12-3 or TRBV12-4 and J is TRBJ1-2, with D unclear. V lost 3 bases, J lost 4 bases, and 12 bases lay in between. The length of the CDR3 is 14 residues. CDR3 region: CASSLSSSSYGYTF. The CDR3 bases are TGTGCCAGCAGTTTGAGCTCAAGTTCCTATGGCTACACCTTC.

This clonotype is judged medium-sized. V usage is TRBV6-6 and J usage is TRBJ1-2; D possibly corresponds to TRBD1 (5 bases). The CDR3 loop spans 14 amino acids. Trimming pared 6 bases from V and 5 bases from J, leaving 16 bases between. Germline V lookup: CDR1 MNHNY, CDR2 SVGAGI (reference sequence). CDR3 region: CASRATGTSYGYTF. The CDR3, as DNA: TGTGCCAGCAGAGCAACCGGGACCTCGTATGGCTACACCTTC.

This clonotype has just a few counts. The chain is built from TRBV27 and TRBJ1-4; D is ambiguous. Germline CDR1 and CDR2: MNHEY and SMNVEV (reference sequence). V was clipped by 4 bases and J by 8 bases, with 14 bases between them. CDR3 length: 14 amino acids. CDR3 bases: TGTGCCAGCAGTTATACGGTAACGGGGGAAAAACTGTTTTTT. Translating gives CASSYTVTGEKLFF.

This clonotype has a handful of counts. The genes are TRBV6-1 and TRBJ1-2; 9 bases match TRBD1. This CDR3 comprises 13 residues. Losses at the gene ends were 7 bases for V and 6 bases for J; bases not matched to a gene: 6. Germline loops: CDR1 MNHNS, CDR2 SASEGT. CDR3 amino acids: CASKGTGIDGYTF. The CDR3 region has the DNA TGTGCCAGCAAGGGGACAGGGATCGATGGCTACACCTTC.

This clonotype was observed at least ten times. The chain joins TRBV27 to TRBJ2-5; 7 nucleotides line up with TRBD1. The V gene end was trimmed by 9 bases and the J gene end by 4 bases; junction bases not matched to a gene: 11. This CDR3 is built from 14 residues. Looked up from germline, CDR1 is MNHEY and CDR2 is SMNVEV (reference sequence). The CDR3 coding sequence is TGTGCCAGTAGAGCTGACAGGGCAGTAGAGACCCAGTACTTC. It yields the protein CASRADRAVETQYF.

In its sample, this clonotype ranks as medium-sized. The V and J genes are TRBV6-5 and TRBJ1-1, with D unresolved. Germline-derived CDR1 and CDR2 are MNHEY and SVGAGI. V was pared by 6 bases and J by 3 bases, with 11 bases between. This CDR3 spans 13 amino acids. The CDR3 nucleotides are TGTGCCAGCAGCCTGATTCAGGACACTGAAGCTTTCTTT. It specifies CASSLIQDTEAFF.

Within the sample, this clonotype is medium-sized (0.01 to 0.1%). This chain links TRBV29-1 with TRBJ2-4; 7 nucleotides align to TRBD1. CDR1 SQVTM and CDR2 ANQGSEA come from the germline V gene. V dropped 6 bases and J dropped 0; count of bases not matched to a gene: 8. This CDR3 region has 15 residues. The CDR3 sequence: CSVPRQGIAKNIQYF. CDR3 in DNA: TGCAGCGTCCCGCGACAGGGAATAGCCAAAAACATTCAGTACTTC.

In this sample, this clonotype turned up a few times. The CDR3 reads CAWMGAGVVGELFF. In nucleotides, the CDR3 is TGTGCCTGGATGGGGGCGGGGGTCGTGGGGGAGCTGTTTTTT. The V and J genes are TRBV30 and TRBJ2-2; tentatively, D is TRBD2 (7 bases). Germline V lookup: CDR1 GTSNPN, CDR2 SVGIG (reference sequence). V lost 4 bases, J lost 8 bases, and 17 bases lay in between. This CDR3 has 14 residues.